These 27 T cell receptor beta chains came from one sample sequenced in a study of blood T cell repertoires in COVID-19 (dated by TCRdb to about 2020). Libraries were built with the immunoSEQ multiplex PCR assay. TCRdb obtained this table from immuneACCESS and retained in-frame rearrangements with V and J assigned. These tables miss some clones; where compared with another copy, unresolved V genes account for less than half of the shortfall, and the remainder is unexplained. In all, the sample holds 25,000 to 30,000 clones, and about 85% of those were seen once. The ten largest clones take up about a quarter of the sample. The sample consisted of peripheral blood. Receptors were obtained from a human donor in a cohort sampled during active COVID-19.

The V call is TRBV5-6, the J call TRBJ1-2; D possibly corresponds to TRBD1 (6 bases). Germline lookup yields CDR1 SGHDT and CDR2 YYEEEE. V dropped 0 bases and J dropped 5 bases, with 14 bases sitting between them. The CDR3 contains 15 residues. The CDR3: CASSLGNRDAYGYTF. CDR3 DNA sequence: TGTGCCAGCAGCTTGGGGAACAGGGATGCGTATGGCTACACCTTC.

This chain uses TRBV11-2 with TRBJ2-5; perhaps TRBD2 as D (5 bases). Looked up from germline, CDR1 is SGHAT and CDR2 is FQNNGV. V was clipped by 7 bases and J by 5 bases, with 20 bases between them. CDR3 length: 15 amino acids. The CDR3 reads CASTKPDRRVETQYF. DNA of the CDR3: TGTGCCAGCACCAAACCGGACCGGCGGGTGGAGACCCAGTACTTC.

This chain joins TRBV6-4 and TRBJ2-1, with D perhaps matching TRBD2 (5 bases). The V end was cut by 11 bases, the J end by 2 bases, with 19 bases between. The germline gives CDR1 MRHNA, CDR2 SNTAGT. The length of the CDR3 is 15 residues. CDR3 sequence: CAGSGPPFPYNEQFF. In nucleotides, the CDR3 is TGTGCCGGGAGCGGACCGCCTTTTCCCTACAATGAGCAGTTCTTC.

The chain links TRBV10-3 to TRBJ1-4; D ambiguous. CDR3 size: 14 residues. Trimming cost V 6 bases and J 6 bases, with 14 bases left between them. The V gene's germline CDR1 is ENHRY and CDR2 SYGVKD. Here the CDR3 DNA reads TGTGCCATCAGCCGGGATATAGGACATGAAAAACTGTTTTTT. It is translated as CAISRDIGHEKLFF.

This clone was observed a single time. The CDR3 loop reads CASSARLAGGTNTGELFF. In nucleotides, the CDR3 is TGTGCCAGCAGTGCGAGACTAGCGGGGGGCACGAACACCGGGGAGCTGTTTTTT. The J gene is TRBJ2-2, the V gene TRBV6-4, with TRBD2 matching over 13 bases. The CDR3 loop spans 18 amino acids. Germline loops: CDR1 MRHNA, CDR2 SNTAGT. With V trimmed by 4 bases and J by 0 bases, 5 bases remained unmatched.

In nucleotides, the CDR3 is TGTGCCAGCAGCCCCCCCGGGACTGTATACAATGAGCAGTTCTTC. As protein: CASSPPGTVYNEQFF. The V and J genes are TRBV7-2 and TRBJ2-1; the D gene is possibly TRBD2 (6 bases). The CDR3 is made up of 15 amino acids. The V end was cut by 5 bases, the J end by 4 bases, with 15 bases between. Germline V gives CDR1 SGHTA, CDR2 FQGNSA. Together with reference TRBV7-2 and TRBJ2-1, the CDR3 gives the full variable domain: GAGVSQSPSNKVTEKGKDVELRCDPISGHTALYWYRQSLGQGLEFLIYFQGNSAPDKSGLPSDRFSAERTGGSVSTLTIQRTQQEDSAVYLCASSPPGTVYNEQFFGPGTRLTVL.

The chain couples TRBV4-2 to TRBJ1-3; tentatively, D is TRBD1 (6 bases). Germline lookup yields CDR1 LGHNA and CDR2 YNFKEQ. The CDR3 sequence is 17 residues long. Deletions cut 8 bases from V and 0 bases from J, with 20 bases between. This CDR3 is CASAPGGPSSSGNTIYF. The CDR3 DNA reads as TGTGCCAGCGCCCCGGGGGGCCCATCGTCCTCTGGAAACACCATATATTTT.

In its sample, this clone was seen a few times. The chain couples TRBV6-4 to TRBJ2-7, with D possibly TRBD2 on 5 matching bases. The CDR3 totals 20 residues. The V and J ends lost 4 bases and 7 bases respectively, with 35 bases between them. CDR1 is MRHNA, CDR2 SNTAGT, per germline. CDR3 protein: CASSVREWGIGITVLGEQYF. The CDR3, as DNA: TGTGCCAGCAGTGTAAGGGAGTGGGGTATAGGGATAACGGTCCTCGGGGAGCAGTACTTC.

The V gene is TRBV10-3, the J gene TRBJ2-7, with D unclear. Germline-derived CDR1 and CDR2 are ENHRY and SYGVKD. The V and J ends lost 2 bases and 2 bases respectively, with 7 bases between them. The CDR3 runs 13 residues. The DNA for the CDR3 is TGTGCCATCAGTGAGGGCTTAACCTACGAGCAGTACTTC. This codes for CAISEGLTYEQYF.

The chain recombines TRBV7-9 with TRBJ1-1; D is uncertain. This CDR3 is built from 11 residues. V was cut by 10 bases and J by 5 bases, with 11 bases left in between. Germline V gene data show CDR1 as SEHNR and CDR2 as FQNEAQ (reference sequence). The CDR3 DNA follows: TGTGCCATTACGCGCGTGACTGAAGCTTTCTTT. Protein product: CAITRVTEAFF.

In its sample, this clone was seen once. CDR3 nucleotides: TGCGCCAGCAGCCAAGATCGTTCTCCGACGGAGTACCAAGAGACCCAGTACTTC. It encodes CASSQDRSPTEYQETQYF. This chain connects TRBV4-3 to TRBJ2-5; D gene ambiguous. Germline CDR1 reads LGHNA; CDR2 reads YSLEER. This CDR3 is 18 amino acids long. Trimming cost V 0 bases and J 0 bases, with 17 bases left between them.

The V gene is TRBV6-6, the J gene TRBJ2-1; 11 positions agree with TRBD1. This CDR3 has 15 residues. The germline V gene has CDR1 MNHNY and CDR2 SVGAGI (reference sequence). Losses at the gene ends were 3 bases for V and 7 bases for J; bases not matched to a gene: 5. CDR3 residues: CASSYRTGGRNEQFF. The DNA of the CDR3 is TGTGCCAGCAGTTATCGGACAGGGGGCCGAAATGAGCAGTTCTTC.

By sample fraction, this clone is medium-sized. The genes are TRBV12-3 or TRBV12-4 and TRBJ1-5, with unresolved D. V was trimmed by 8 bases and J by 0 bases, leaving 8 bases between them. There are 13 residues in the CDR3. This CDR3 reads CASGLGSNQPQHF. The CDR3 DNA sequence: TGTGCCAGCGGGCTGGGTAGCAATCAGCCCCAGCATTTT.

The gene calls are TRBV6-6 and TRBJ2-2; D perhaps matches TRBD2 (6 bases). Trimming shortened V by 6 bases and J by 1 base, and 15 bases separated the two germline ends. CDR1 and CDR2 from the germline V gene are MNHNY and SVGAGI (reference sequence). CDR3 size: 16 residues. The CDR3 loop is CASRGGLRGNTGELFF. The CDR3, as DNA: TGTGCCAGCAGGGGGGGACTCCGTGGGAACACCGGGGAGCTGTTTTTT.

V and J are TRBV27 and TRBJ1-6; D is ambiguous. Trimming took 3 bases from V and 4 from J, leaving 10 bases between them. The CDR3 is made up of 15 amino acids. Germline-derived CDR1 and CDR2 are MNHEY and SMNVEV (reference sequence). For the CDR3, the DNA is TGTGCCAGCAGTTTCGCCACAGTGTATAATTCACCCCTCCACTTT. Translation gives CASSFATVYNSPLHF.

The V call is TRBV15, the J call TRBJ2-1; TRBD2 is a possible D gene (5 bases). Germline CDR1 is LNHNV and CDR2 is YYDKDF (reference sequence). The CDR3 is 15 amino acids. V lost 9 bases and J lost 2, with 17 bases in between. The CDR3 protein is CATTAGAAAYNEQFF. The CDR3 nucleotides are TGTGCCACTACGGCGGGTGCGGCAGCCTACAATGAGCAGTTCTTC.

The rearrangement uses TRBV15 and TRBJ1-3; D is unresolved. Trimming stripped 0 bases from V and 6 bases from J, with 15 bases between. CDR3 length equals 16 residues. Germline V gene data show CDR1 as LNHNV and CDR2 as YYDKDF (reference sequence). CDR3 loop: CATSRDQPGRENTIYF. CDR3 DNA sequence: TGTGCCACCAGCAGAGATCAGCCGGGTCGAGAAAACACCATATATTTT.

The chain links TRBV13 to TRBJ1-2; 7 bases are shared with TRBD1. V trimming: 0 bases; J trimming: 2 bases; junction bases outside the gene matches: 0. Germline V CDR1 and CDR2: PRHDT, FYEKMQ (reference sequence). The CDR3 totals 14 residues. The CDR3 DNA is TGTGCCAGCAGCTTAGGGACAGGGAACTATGGCTACACCTTC. Translating gives CASSLGTGNYGYTF.

This clone appeared a single time. The rearrangement uses TRBV4-3 and TRBJ2-4; D might be TRBD1 (6 bases). The CDR3 runs to 16 residues. V dropped 1 base and J dropped 1 base, with 11 bases sitting between them. From germline, CDR1 is LGHNA and CDR2 YSLEER. CDR3 in DNA: TGCGCCAGCAGCCAAGGTGCAGGACAGGCCAAAAACATTCAGTACTTC. Its translation is CASSQGAGQAKNIQYF.

The V and J genes are TRBV9 and TRBJ1-6, with 8 bases fitting TRBD1. CDR1 is SGDLS and CDR2 is YYNGEE in the germline V gene. CDR3 length: 16 residues. V dropped 4 bases and J dropped 7; count of bases not matched to a gene: 10. The CDR3 spells CASSPRLGTGNSPLHF. The CDR3 region has the DNA TGTGCCAGCAGCCCGAGACTTGGGACAGGCAATTCACCCCTCCACTTT.

The chain links TRBV24-1 to TRBJ2-3; D perhaps matches TRBD1 (6 bases). The CDR3 sequence is 15 residues long. The germline gives CDR1 KGHDR, CDR2 SFDVKD. V was pared by 2 bases and J by 2 bases, with 10 bases between. CDR3 nucleotides: TGTGCCACCAGTGATTGGACAGATACCACAGATACGCAGTATTTT. Protein product: CATSDWTDTTDTQYF.

This chain uses TRBV24-1 with TRBJ2-1, with TRBD2 as a possible D gene (5 bases). The length of the CDR3 is 16 residues. Germline values: CDR1 KGHDR, CDR2 SFDVKD. Trimming shortened V by 1 base and J by 6 bases, and 15 bases separated the two germline ends. The CDR3 reads CATSDFEGVARNEQFF. CDR3 bases: TGTGCCACCAGTGATTTCGAGGGAGTAGCCCGCAATGAGCAGTTCTTC.

The gene calls are TRBV11-1 and TRBJ1-6; D call uncertain. CDR3 length: 16 residues. V shed 5 bases and J shed 0 bases, with 11 bases lying between them. Germline CDR1 is SGHAT and CDR2 is FQDESV (reference sequence). The CDR3 region has the DNA TGTGCCAGCAGCGCGGTCCGACTCTCCTATAATTCACCCCTCCACTTT. This translates into CASSAVRLSYNSPLHF. The entire variable domain, with the rest obtained from reference TRBV11-1 and TRBJ1-6, is as follows: EAEVAQSPRYKITEKSQAVAFWCDPISGHATLYWYRQILGQGPELLVQFQDESVVDDSQLPKDRFSAERLKGVDSTLKIQPAELGDSAMYLCASSAVRLSYNSPLHFGNGTRLTVT.

Sample share makes this clone medium-sized (0.01 to 0.1%). The genes are TRBV19 and TRBJ1-2; perhaps TRBD1 as D (5 bases). The CDR3 consists of 12 residues. Germline V gives CDR1 LNHDA, CDR2 SQIVND (reference sequence). V dropped 6 bases and J dropped 6 bases, with 11 bases sitting between them. CDR3 nucleotide sequence: TGTGCCAGTAGAACGGGGGGGAATGGCTACACCTTC. It is translated as CASRTGGNGYTF.

The chain recombines TRBV4-2 with TRBJ1-2; the match to TRBD1 covers 7 bases. Germline V gene sequence: CDR1 LGHNA, CDR2 YNFKEQ. Unmatched junction bases numbered 6, after V lost 1 base and J lost 4 bases. The CDR3 consists of 15 residues. DNA for the CDR3: TGTGCCAGCAGCCAAGCCCGGGACAGTGTCTATGGCTACACCTTC. This gives the protein CASSQARDSVYGYTF.

The chain carries TRBV6-5 and TRBJ2-3; 8 bases fit TRBD2. V was pared by 3 bases and J by 6 bases, with 8 bases of the junction left unmatched. CDR1 and CDR2 (germline): MNHEY, SVGAGI. This CDR3 region has 15 residues. The CDR3 is CASSYSVAGRDTQYF. The CDR3 nucleotides read TGTGCCAGCAGTTATTCGGTAGCGGGGAGGGATACGCAGTATTTT.

The V and J genes are TRBV5-1 and TRBJ2-5; a possible D gene is TRBD1 (5 bases). The CDR3 has 17 residues. Germline V gives CDR1 SGHRS, CDR2 YFSETQ. V shed 3 bases and J shed 2 bases, with 20 bases lying between them. DNA for the CDR3: TGCGCCAGCAGCTGGGCGCCCCAGGGTGGTGGGCAAGAGACCCAGTACTTC. This sequence encodes CASSWAPQGGGQETQYF.